This T cell receptor (beta chain) was captured by sequencing in a study of blood T cells in healthy people across ages (dated by TCRdb to the mid-2010s). About the investigation overall: In model experiments, roughly one uniquely barcoded TCR beta cDNA molecule per two T cells was captured by template switching. To track age-related changes in TCR beta repertoire diversity, the study relied on deep sequencing normalized with unique cDNA molecular identifiers. Four age groups were formed from the donors: young (average 16 years), middle-aged (just under 40), aged (about 62) and long-lived (82). Donors of different ages were randomly distributed across sequencing lanes to avoid experimental bias. For two donors (one aged 18 to 30 and one aged 80 or older), the study analyzed two additional independent replicas of 1 million unique cDNA reads from the same blood draw.

Systemically healthy Caucasian individuals from Russia, 35 to 40 in total and aged roughly 6 to 95 years, were included as donors. Each donor gave ten milliliters of peripheral blood, drawn into EDTA-treated Vacutainer tubes. Ficoll-Paque density-gradient centrifugation was used to isolate PBMCs, with at least 6 million per sample. Trizol reagent was used to extract total RNA from the PBMCs, yielding at least 5 micrograms per sample. For every donor, an aliquot of PBMCs went through flow cytometry to measure the percentages of naive CD45RAhigh/CD27high T cells. Library preparation used 5' RACE. The sequencer was an Illumina HiSeq 2500. A second PCR of about 6 to 12 cycles was run with a J-beta primer mix and a sample-barcoded 5' primer. A template-switch 5' adaptor carrying 12 random nucleotides introduced a unique molecular identifier onto each TCR beta cDNA molecule. Each sample yielded at least 2.5 million CDR3-containing paired-end reads. The Mint cDNA synthesis kit, primed by a TRBC-specific oligonucleotide, was used to synthesize first-strand cDNA from all RNA. Following uracil-DNA glycosylase treatment, a first 18-cycle PCR with universal primers M1SS and BC2_uni_R was performed on all cDNA. The study's own analysis went as follows. For normalization, 1 million high-quality reads, each with a distinct molecular identifier, were randomly selected from each sample. Reads with shared molecular identifiers were discarded instead of being binned into consensus sequences. MiTCR, run with a Q25 quality threshold and the strictest error-elimination algorithm, handled CDR3 identification, clonotype clustering and error correction. A nonparametric unseen species model with Euler transformation was used to estimate a lower bound on total TCR beta diversity. The raw public data were reprocessed by TCRdb itself: fastp quality trimming at Q25, MiXCR clonotype calling, in-frame beta chains only. Each CDR3 protein gets just one entry, which takes the most common genes and DNA from the rows behind it. For this entry, the V and J calls and clone size follow TCRdb and not the study's own pipeline. This sample gives about 580,000 distinct CDR3 sequences in total; under 55% of them show up just once. About 26% of the sample is in the top ten clones.

The full study reports these points: The CMV infection status of donors was not known, potentially confounding age-related changes in expanded clonotypes. Compared with the aged group, more naive CD4+ T cells, fewer expanded clones and increased TCR diversity were shown by the long-lived group, suggesting age selection. Observed TCR beta diversity correlated strongly with the percentage of naive T cells measured by flow cytometry. Observed TCR beta diversity per million T cells fell roughly linearly with age, and a significant reduction was already apparent by age approximately 40. Total diversity estimates from one million sequenced T cells were considered lower bounds and underestimates. Because profiling used bulk unsorted PBMCs, naive and antigen-experienced compartments could not be compared conclusively.

This clonotype was detected only a few times. Its cognate antigen has yet to be identified. No much larger clone is present one base from it, and per-base qualities are unavailable. CDR1 DFQATT and CDR2 SNEGSKA were looked up in the germline V gene (reference sequence). At the junction V is shortened by 5 bases and J by 2 bases, with 14 bases in between. From cysteine to phenylalanine, the CDR3 is 14 amino acids long. CDR3 DNA only is kept here, 42 bases in frame from base 1. The sequence came from a man aged 80 or over in good health. The chain is encoded by TRBV20-1 joined to TRBJ2-3; the D gene assignment is ambiguous. The sample was blood. The base sequence is TGCAGTGCTTTGATAGAAGCCCCCACAGATACGCAGTATTTT. Its protein product is CSALIEAPTDTQYF.